This TCR beta chain appears in the sequencing data of a study of T cell repertoires in cytomegalovirus infection. Findings and limits, study-wide: Dominating the ex vivo response were TCR beta clonotypes that were CMV-specific and HLA-C-restricted.

With 11 bases removed from V and 6 bases from J, the gap between germline ends came to 26 bases. The CDR3 is 15 amino acids. Looked up from germline, CDR1 is MDHEN and CDR2 is SYDVKM. MiXCR, applied by TCRdb to the reads, yields one record per CDR3 protein. The profile shows 250,000 to 300,000 distinct CDR3 sequences, roughly 15% of them singletons. This clonotype was seen many times. Its target is not known. The source of this sequence is a human donor in good health (CMV status not recorded). Some clones in this sample may be carry-over from other donors' samples. Sequencing used PBMCs. The chain joins TRBV28 to TRBJ2-7; TRBD1 might be the D (5 bases). CDR3 coding DNA: TGTGCCTCCCTGTCGCTCGACAGAAGGTTCCCCGAGCAGTACTTC. Protein: CASLSLDRRFPEQYF.